What follows are 9 T cell receptor beta chains derived from one specimen sequenced in a study of cytomegalovirus exposure and HLA in healthy donors. With 60 Vbeta and 13 Jbeta primers, the PCR was carried out. The repertoire was sequenced with immunoSEQ multiplex PCR; TCRdb's copy has only in-frame clones and lacks some. The sample records more than 150,000 clones, roughly three quarters being singletons. The sequencing input was PBMCs. The receptors originated from a woman in her twenties or thirties in good health and CMV-seropositive.

The V call is TRBV27, the J call TRBJ1-5; unclear D gene. The V end was cut by 3 bases, the J end by 1 base, with 16 bases between. The CDR3 covers 17 residues. Germline V gene sequence: CDR1 MNHEY, CDR2 SMNVEV (reference sequence). CDR3 sequence: CASSFPDGSGSNQPQHF. The CDR3 coding sequence is TGTGCCAGCAGTTTTCCCGACGGCTCCGGGAGCAATCAGCCCCAGCATTTT.

The gene calls are TRBV10-3 and TRBJ1-5; 7 bases line up with TRBD1. The germline gives CDR1 ENHRY, CDR2 SYGVKD. V dropped 0 bases and J dropped 4; count of bases not matched to a gene: 0. The CDR3 consists of 14 residues. CDR3 amino acids: CAISESTGNQPQHF. CDR3 in DNA: TGTGCCATCAGTGAGTCGACAGGGAATCAGCCCCAGCATTTT.

This clone was recorded only once. The rearrangement uses TRBV29-1 and TRBJ2-3, with D maybe TRBD1 (6 bases). Germline V lookup: CDR1 SQVTM, CDR2 ANQGSEA. This CDR3 contains 13 residues. Deletions cut 3 bases from V and 8 bases from J, with 15 bases between. Written as DNA, the CDR3 is TGCAGCGTTGATATAAGGGGGTCGGTTACGCAGTATTTT. Translation: CSVDIRGSVTQYF.

V is TRBV5-4 and J is TRBJ2-7; D might be TRBD2 (5 bases). The CDR3 covers 15 residues. V lost 0 bases and J 6 bases, leaving 16 bases between the germline ends. The germline V gene encodes CDR1 SGHNT and CDR2 YYREEE (reference sequence). CDR3 sequence reads: CASSLANRGTGEQYF. CDR3 in DNA: TGTGCCAGCAGCTTGGCCAACCGGGGAACTGGCGAGCAGTACTTC.

This clone was counted between two and nine times. Distinct nucleotide sequences in the sample also encode this CDR3. The V gene is TRBV4-1, the J gene TRBJ2-7; 8 nucleotides match TRBD2. The CDR3 runs to 15 residues. Looked up from germline, CDR1 is MGHRA and CDR2 is YSYEKL. V lost 1 base and J lost 2; bases outside the gene matches: 4. This CDR3 reads CASSQGSGGPYEQYF. The DNA for the CDR3 is TGCGCCAGCAGCCAAGGTTCGGGGGGGCCCTACGAGCAGTACTTC.

The V gene is TRBV4-3, the J gene TRBJ2-7, with 7 positions matching TRBD2. The V and J ends lost 3 bases and 2 bases, in that order; junction bases with no gene match: 13. The germline V gene has CDR1 LGHNA and CDR2 YSLEER. The CDR3 spans 17 residues. In DNA, the CDR3 is TGCGCCAGCAGCCAGCCGGTAGGACTAGTGGGGGCCTACGAGCAGTACTTC. Protein: CASSQPVGLVGAYEQYF.

The genes are TRBV5-1 and TRBJ2-1; perhaps TRBD2 as D (6 bases). The germline V and J ends were trimmed by 3 bases and 0 bases, with 10 bases remaining between them. Germline CDR1 and CDR2: SGHRS and YFSETQ. CDR3 length equals 15 residues. For the CDR3, the DNA is TGCGCCAGCAGCTCCCGGGGGAGCTCCTACAATGAGCAGTTCTTC. Translated, it gives CASSSRGSSYNEQFF.

In nucleotides, the CDR3 is TGTGCCAGCAGCCCCCCCGGGGCAACTAATGAAAAACTGTTTTTT. Protein: CASSPPGATNEKLFF. The chain recombines TRBV11-2 with TRBJ1-4; no clear D. Germline values: CDR1 SGHAT, CDR2 FQNNGV. CDR3 length: 15 amino acids. V was shortened by 5 bases and J by 0 bases, with 10 bases between the two germline ends.

Here the CDR3 reads CASSVERGTPTPQYF. The CDR3 DNA sequence: TGTGCCAGCAGTGTGGAGCGGGGGACCCCCACTCCGCAGTATTTT. V gene TRBV6-4 combines with J gene TRBJ2-3; 8 bases are a match to TRBD2. The CDR3 totals 15 residues. In germline, CDR1 is MRHNA, CDR2 SNTAGT. Trimming removed 4 bases from V and 10 bases from J; junction bases left unmatched: 13.